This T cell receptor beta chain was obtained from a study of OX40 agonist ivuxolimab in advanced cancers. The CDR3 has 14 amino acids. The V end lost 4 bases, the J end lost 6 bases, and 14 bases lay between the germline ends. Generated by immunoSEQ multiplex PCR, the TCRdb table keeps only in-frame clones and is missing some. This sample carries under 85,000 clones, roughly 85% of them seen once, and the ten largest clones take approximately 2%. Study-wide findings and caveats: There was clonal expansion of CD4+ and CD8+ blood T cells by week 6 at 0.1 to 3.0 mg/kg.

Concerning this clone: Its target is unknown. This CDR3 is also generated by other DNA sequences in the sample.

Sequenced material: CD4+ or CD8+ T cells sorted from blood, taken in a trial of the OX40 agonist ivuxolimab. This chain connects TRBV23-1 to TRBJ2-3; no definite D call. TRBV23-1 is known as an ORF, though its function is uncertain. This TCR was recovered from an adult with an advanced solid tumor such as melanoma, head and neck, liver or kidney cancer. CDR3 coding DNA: TGCGCCAGCAGTCGTCCGCTTCTCGCGGATACGCAGTATTTT. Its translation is CASSRPLLADTQYF.